This T cell receptor (beta chain) was sequenced for a study of T-cell reconstitution after alpha-beta-depleted transplantation in children. Study outcomes and limitations: Several hundred expanded graft clones reportedly supplied alpha-beta T cells about two months after transplant.

Unique molecular identifiers featured in how the TCRbeta library was prepared. TCRdb ran MiXCR on the PCR reads and lists one entry per CDR3 protein. The sample lists 700,000 to 950,000 distinct CDR3 sequences; less than 20% were seen once. This clonotype has just a few counts. Its target is unknown. The sample in question was PBMCs, mostly from graft donor cells, obtained 360 days after TCRalphabeta/CD19-depleted stem cell transplant. This clonotype was sampled from a male patient younger than 18 who had a stem cell transplant for acute lymphoblastic leukemia, so the T cells may come from the graft donor.

The CDR3 reads CASSWGQGAGGYTF. CDR3 DNA sequence: TGCGCCAGCAGCTGGGGACAGGGGGCAGGAGGCTACACCTTC. V is TRBV5-1 and J is TRBJ1-2; 12 bases line up with TRBD1. Germline lookup yields CDR1 SGHRS and CDR2 YFSETQ. This CDR3 contains 14 residues. The trim removed 3 bases at V and 8 bases at J, leaving 5 bases unmatched. The whole variable domain, remainder taken from reference TRBV5-1 and TRBJ1-2, is KAGVTQTPRYLIKTRGQQVTLSCSPISGHRSVSWYQQTPGQGLQFLFEYFSETQRNKGNFPGRFSGRQFSNSRSEMNVSTLELGDSALYLCASSWGQGAGGYTFGSGTRLTVV.